The entry below describes one TCR beta chain. Participants were aged 18 to 89 years, lived in under 25 US areas, and enrolled virtually. The data were taken from a study of blood T cell repertoires in COVID-19. As for the study in general: The samples span acute and convalescent COVID-19 from the United States, Italy and Spain.

This CDR3 has 17 residues. Germline V lookup: CDR1 SEHNR, CDR2 FQNEAQ (reference sequence). V dropped 0 bases and J dropped 4; count of bases not matched to a gene: 8. In the authors' workflow: Counts of nucleated cells, estimated from reference gene primer amplification, were obtained. TCRdb's copy holds only in-frame clones and misses some; the assay was immunoSEQ multiplex PCR. From that table come the V and J calls and clone size; the DNA was used to work out D and trimming. Here the sample spans more than 250,000 clones, approximately 90% being singletons. The receptor's source is a woman between 40 and 55 years old who had recovered from COVID-19. The specimen sequenced was PBMCs or T cells enriched from blood (not recorded which). The rearrangement links TRBV7-9 to TRBJ2-1, with 8 bases aligning to TRBD2. Here the CDR3 reads CASSLAAMAGGYNEQFF. The CDR3 bases are TGTGCCAGCAGCTTAGCGGCTATGGCGGGGGGTTACAATGAGCAGTTCTTC.